This T cell receptor (beta chain) was captured in a study of blood T cell repertoires in COVID-19 (dated by TCRdb to the early 2020s). In the study overall: The collaborator samples originated in the United States, Italy and Spain and spanned the acute and convalescent phases of COVID-19. Sample metadata almost always included a de-identified subject ID, COVID-19 status, age in years and sex. Where HLA class I and class II types were available, the types were taken from metadata supplied by the sample provider, not from assay-based typing. The prospective study material was composed of cDNA or gDNA derived from T cells, B-cell-depleted T cells, or PBMCs. The samples were drawn from the first 160 participants of the ongoing ImmuneRACE study and from over a thousand subjects provided by 6 global collaborators. Deeply sampled blood TCRbeta repertoires from subjects exposed to, actively infected with, or recovered from COVID-19 were included in the dataset. The repertoires were released in a freely available public database meant as a resource for research on the immune response to SARS-CoV-2.

Details on this clone: The target of this receptor is not known. Base qualities are not provided; no much larger clone lies one nucleotide away.

Reading from cysteine to phenylalanine, the CDR3 counts 13 amino acids. Just CDR3 DNA is preserved here, 39 bases in frame from base 1. Trimming accounts for 2 bases at V and 5 bases at J, while the number of junction bases matched to no gene is 5. Via the germline V gene (reference sequence), CDR1 is GTSNPN and CDR2 SVGIG. Collaborating institutions collected whole blood in K2EDTA tubes following their own protocols. For TCRbeta analysis, collaborators shipped samples as frozen whole blood, isolated PBMCs, or DNA extracted from either of those sample types. General findings and caveats noted by the study authors: Clinical and demographic metadata were provided uncurated, with the amount varying by source and participant.

TCRbeta CDR3 regions were amplified from genomic DNA by means of the immunoSEQ Assay, a bias-controlled multiplex PCR. On the authors' methods: The number of nucleated cells in each sample was estimated by amplification of reference gene primers within the assay. Sequence reads were collapsed and filtered to measure the absolute abundance of every unique TCRbeta CDR3 rearrangement. Productive Simpson clonality was computed per sample as the square root of Simpson's diversity index over productive rearrangements. What TCRdb holds here is the immuneACCESS table cut down to in-frame rearrangements. Part of the clones is not present; checked against another copy, under half of the missing clones reflect an unresolved V gene, and the others are unexplained. D and trimming come from the DNA, and the V and J calls and clone size come from that table. The sample yields about 160,000 clones; approximately 88% were counted once. The top ten hold around 8.4% of the sample.

Sequences were obtained from peripheral blood. The V and J segments used are TRBV30 and TRBJ2-5; 7 junctional bases match TRBD1. The receptor comes from a woman over 75 with active or convalescent COVID-19. The CDR3 has the sequence CAWSRDRVETQYF. The nucleotide sequence is given as TGTGCCTGGAGTCGTGACAGGGTGGAGACCCAGTACTTC.